Listed below are T cell receptor beta chains from one sample, sequenced in a study of shared clonotypes between healthy human individuals. This table comes from immunoSEQ multiplex PCR, and its TCRdb copy is limited to in-frame clones, with some not included. Here the sample spans about 1 million clones, 75% to 80% being singletons. Sequencing was performed on memory CD4+ T cells from PBMCs. The receptors originated from a man aged 18 to 29 in good health. Some clones in this sample may be carry-over from other donors' samples. Both conserved end residues are part of each CDR3. Fields, in order: clone size, CDR3 length, J gene, V gene, D gene, CDR3 DNA, CDR3 protein. D genes are given only for firm matches. A clone size is listed for some rows: how often the clone was seen (once, few, many), or a class if it is expanded.

>NA|11|TRBJ2-1|TRBV18|NA
TGTGCCAGCTCCCCTTGGCCTGAGCAGTTCTTC
CASSPWPEQFF
>NA|16|TRBJ2-3|TRBV7-2|TRBD2
TGTGCCAGCAGCCTGACTAGCGGGAGTCATGGAGATACGCAGTATTTT
CASSLTSGSHGDTQYF
>NA|16|TRBJ2-6|TRBV28|NA
TGTGCCAGCAGTTTACTGGCTGCCTCTGGGGCCAACGTCCTGACTTTC
CASSLLAASGANVLTF
>NA|16|TRBJ2-3|TRBV2|TRBD2
TGTGCCAGCAGTGTGCGGCTAGCGGGGGGTGCAGATACGCAGTATTTT
CASSVRLAGGADTQYF
>NA|15|TRBJ1-1|TRBV7-3|NA
TGTGCCAGCAGCTTATTGGGCAGAATGGGGACTGAAGCTTTCTTT
CASSLLGRMGTEAFF
>NA|17|TRBJ2-1|TRBV11-3|TRBD2
TGTGCCAGCAGCTATGGTAGCGGGAGGAGCTCCTACAATGAGCAGTTCTTC
CASSYGSGRSSYNEQFF
>NA|14|TRBJ2-4|TRBV6-1|NA
TGTGCCAGCAGTGAGACAGGCCTTAGGGACATTCAGTACTTC
CASSETGLRDIQYF
>few|14|TRBJ1-2|TRBV6-1|NA
TGTGCCAGCAGTGAGCCGATCAGGGTAGGTGGCTACACCTTC
CASSEPIRVGGYTF
>once|18|TRBJ1-1|TRBV19|NA
TGTGCCAGTAGTATAGGGGAGACAGCTAGTGCCAAAGCCACTGAAGCTTTCTTT
CASSIGETASAKATEAFF
>NA|15|TRBJ2-1|TRBV28|TRBD2
TGTGCCAGCATGACCGGGACTAGCGGGGCAATGGAGCAGTTCTTC
CASMTGTSGAMEQFF
>NA|13|TRBJ1-1|TRBV10-3|NA
TGTGCCATCACCGCGGACAGGAACACTGAAGCTTTCTTT
CAITADRNTEAFF
>few|13|TRBJ2-5|TRBV28|TRBD1
TGTGCCAGCAGTTTACAGGGGGAAGAGACCCAGTACTTC
CASSLQGEETQYF
>NA|15|TRBJ2-1|TRBV11-2|NA
TGTGCCAGCAGCCAGGGGGGTTTCGCCTACAATGAGCAGTTCTTC
CASSQGGFAYNEQFF
>NA|12|TRBJ1-4|TRBV5-6|NA
TGTGCCAGCAGCTACGGGGGCGAAAAACTGTTTTTT
CASSYGGEKLFF
>NA|15|TRBJ2-7|TRBV7-7|TRBD1
TGTGCCAGCAGCTTGGGACAGGGGGGTCCCTACGAGCAGTACTTC
CASSLGQGGPYEQYF
>NA|12|TRBJ1-1|TRBV19|NA
TGTGCCAGTAGCCACAGGGCGCTTGAAGCTTTCTTT
CASSHRALEAFF
>NA|15|TRBJ2-2|TRBV5-6|NA
TGTGCCAGCAGGGATCAAGGACGGGACACCGGGGAGCTGTTTTTT
CASRDQGRDTGELFF
>NA|14|TRBJ2-2|TRBV7-3|NA
TGTGCCAGCAGTCAGGGAGCGAACACCGGGGAGCTGTTTTTT
CASSQGANTGELFF
>once|17|TRBJ2-4|TRBV19|NA
TGTGCCAGTAGTCCTACCGGGGCATCCCTAGCCAAAAACATTCAGTACTTC
CASSPTGASLAKNIQYF
>NA|14|TRBJ2-7|TRBV7-6|TRBD1
TGTGCCAGCAGCTTAATCCAGGGGGCTTACGAGCAGTACTTC
CASSLIQGAYEQYF
>few|16|TRBJ1-4|TRBV5-1|NA
TGCGCCAGCAGCCTCAATTGGGGGGCCGGTGGTGAAAAACTGTTTTTT
CASSLNWGAGGEKLFF
>NA|16|TRBJ2-5|TRBV28|TRBD1
TGTGCCAGCAGTTCCGCCCACAGGGGGGCTCAAGAGACCCAGTACTTC
CASSSAHRGAQETQYF
>NA|16|TRBJ2-1|TRBV7-9|NA
TGTGCCAGCAGCTTATTGTGGGGAGAGGGGACCAATGAGCAGTTCTTC
CASSLLWGEGTNEQFF
>NA|15|TRBJ2-3|TRBV14|TRBD2
TGTGCCAGCAGCCCTCTGAGCGGGAGGGGCGATACGCAGTATTTT
CASSPLSGRGDTQYF
>few|14|TRBJ1-5|TRBV19|TRBD1
TGTGCCAGTAGACGGACAGGGAGTCTTCAGCCCCAGCATTTT
CASRRTGSLQPQHF
>few|12|TRBJ1-1|TRBV2|NA
TGTGCCAGCAATGGGATGGGCACTGAAGCTTTCTTT
CASNGMGTEAFF
>NA|15|TRBJ2-3|TRBV10-3|TRBD1
TGTGCCATCACAAGTGGACAGGGAGGAGAAAATACGCAGTATTTT
CAITSGQGGENTQYF
>NA|15|TRBJ2-5|TRBV11-3|NA
TGTGCCAGCAGCTTAGGGGCCACTCCCCAAGAGACCCAGTACTTC
CASSLGATPQETQYF
>NA|13|TRBJ2-2|TRBV11-3|NA
TGTGCCAGCAGCTTAGAGCTCGCCGGGGAGCTGTTTTTT
CASSLELAGELFF
>few|18|TRBJ1-5|TRBV27|NA
TGTGCCAGCAGTTTATCGTACCGGGGACCTAATAGCAATCAGCCCCAGCATTTT
CASSLSYRGPNSNQPQHF
>once|14|TRBJ2-5|TRBV27|TRBD1
TGTGCCAGCAGTTTTCGACAGGGAGATGAGACCCAGTACTTC
CASSFRQGDETQYF
>NA|15|TRBJ2-7|TRBV28|NA
TGTGCCACCCTCTATTCCTCTGAGGGATTTTACGAGCAGTACTTC
CATLYSSEGFYEQYF
>NA|17|TRBJ2-3|TRBV28|TRBD2
TGTGCCAGCAGTCCCCTCGGGACTAGGATTCTCACAGATACGCAGTATTTT
CASSPLGTRILTDTQYF
>NA|16|TRBJ2-3|TRBV5-8|TRBD2
TGTGCCAGCAGCTTGGAATTAGCGGGACGCACAGATACGCAGTATTTT
CASSLELAGRTDTQYF
>once|11|TRBJ1-2|TRBV6-5|NA
TGTGCCAGCGGGCTTAACTATGGCTACACCTTC
CASGLNYGYTF
>once|13|TRBJ1-1|TRBV5-1|NA
TGCGCCAGCAGCTTAGATGTGAACACTGAAGCTTTCTTT
CASSLDVNTEAFF
>NA|13|TRBJ2-3|TRBV9|TRBD2
TGTGCCAGCAGCGCCCGGGAGGCAGATACGCAGTATTTT
CASSAREADTQYF
>NA|14|TRBJ2-7|TRBV6-1|NA
TGTGCCAGCAGTGAAAAGGGGGACTCCTACGAGCAGTACTTC
CASSEKGDSYEQYF
>NA|14|TRBJ1-1|TRBV7-2|TRBD1
TGTGCCAGCAGCTTAGACAGGGGGTACACTGAAGCTTTCTTT
CASSLDRGYTEAFF
>NA|14|TRBJ1-4|TRBV28|TRBD1
TGTGCCAGCAGACCCGGGACAGGGGGCGAAAAACTGTTTTTT
CASRPGTGGEKLFF
>many|16|TRBJ2-5|TRBV7-7|NA
TGTGCCAGCAGCTTAGCCCCGGCAGGGCAGGGGGAGACCCAGTACTTC
CASSLAPAGQGETQYF
>NA|16|TRBJ1-2|TRBV18|TRBD1
TGTGCCAGCTCACAAAGTACCGGGACAGGGGGCCTTGGCTACACCTTC
CASSQSTGTGGLGYTF
>NA|16|TRBJ2-2|TRBV7-9|NA
TGTGCCAGCAGCTTAGACACATCTGGAGGGGCCGGGGAGCTGTTTTTT
CASSLDTSGGAGELFF
>NA|14|TRBJ1-1|TRBV18|NA
TGTGCCAGCTCCATACAGGACCTGAACACTGAAGCTTTCTTT
CASSIQDLNTEAFF
>NA|15|TRBJ1-1|TRBV27|TRBD1
TGTGCCAGCAGTCCCCCCGGGACAGGGTCGTCTGAAGCTTTCTTT
CASSPPGTGSSEAFF
>NA|12|TRBJ1-5|TRBV6-6|NA
TGTGCCAGCAGCTACGGGGTTCAGCCCCAGCATTTT
CASSYGVQPQHF
>NA|14|TRBJ2-2|TRBV6-4|TRBD1
TGTGCCAGCAGTGGGGACAGTACAACCGGGGAGCTGTTTTTT
CASSGDSTTGELFF
>few|14|TRBJ1-5|TRBV19|NA
TGTGCCAGTAGTATTTTGGTAAGCAATCAGCCCCAGCATTTT
CASSILVSNQPQHF
>NA|11|TRBJ1-1|TRBV20-1|NA
TGCAGTGCTCCCACATCAACTGAAGCTTTCTTT
CSAPTSTEAFF
>NA|13|TRBJ1-2|TRBV6-5|NA
TGTGCCAGCAGTTACGGGGGGAACTATGGCTACACCTTC
CASSYGGNYGYTF
>few|17|TRBJ2-6|TRBV6-1|NA
TGTGCCAGCAGTGCGTACAGTTCCTACTCTGGGGCCAACGTCCTGACTTTC
CASSAYSSYSGANVLTF
>once|14|TRBJ1-1|TRBV18|NA
TGTGCCAGCTCACGTCTCGGGTCGAACACTGAAGCTTTCTTT
CASSRLGSNTEAFF
>NA|14|TRBJ2-3|TRBV6-1|NA
TGTGCCAGCAGTGAGGGCAGGAGCACAGATACGCAGTATTTT
CASSEGRSTDTQYF
>NA|14|TRBJ2-7|TRBV5-1|TRBD1
TGCGCCAGCAGCCCCGGACAGGGGTCCTACGAGCAGTACTTC
CASSPGQGSYEQYF
>NA|22|TRBJ2-3|TRBV10-3|TRBD2
TGTGCCATCAGTGCTAGCGGGATACTCGATTTTAGTATGCCAAATGACACAGATACGCAGTATTTT
CAISASGILDFSMPNDTDTQYF
>NA|11|TRBJ2-1|TRBV7-2|NA
TGTGCCAGCAGCTTCTCCGGGGAGCAGTTCTTC
CASSFSGEQFF
>NA|11|TRBJ1-4|TRBV30|NA
TGTGCCTGGGCAAGGGAAGGGGAACTGTTTTTT
CAWAREGELFF
>NA|11|TRBJ1-1|TRBV5-1|NA
TGCGCCAGCAGCTTAGACACTGAAGCTTTCTTT
CASSLDTEAFF
>NA|17|TRBJ2-1|TRBV11-2|NA
TGTGCCAGCAGCTTAACAACCCCGGACTCCCTGCGGGGTGAGCAGTTCTTC
CASSLTTPDSLRGEQFF